The present entry profiles one T cell receptor beta chain with its context. Its antigen is still unknown. Profiled with immunoSEQ multiplex PCR; TCRdb holds only in-frame clones, not every one. The data contain some 150,000 clones, around 76% of them singletons. The sample is drawn from a study of cytotoxic CD8 clonotypes in ibrutinib-treated CLL. Study-level points and caveats: Few clonotypes were public, and these shrank or held steady under treatment.

Germline assignment: CDR1 LGHNT and CDR2 FRNRAP. The CDR3 loop spans 20 amino acids. With V trimmed by 6 bases and J by 3 bases, 26 bases remained unmatched. This sequence was found in a human donor with chronic lymphocytic leukemia. The specimen was PBMCs, collected after 24 months of ibrutinib treatment. This chain links TRBV12-5 with TRBJ2-7; TRBD2 matches at 7 bases. The DNA of the CDR3 is TGTGCTAGTGGGGCCCCCCTAGGGCGGGAGCGTCCCGCTGGGGGCTACGAGCAGTACTTC. Its translation: CASGAPLGRERPAGGYEQYF.